The 7 T cell receptor beta chains in this list originate from one sample, sequenced in a study of T cells in Graves' hyperthyroidism and ophthalmopathy. There were TCR beta CDR3 regions amplified from RNA transcripts. First-round RT-PCR targeting the TCR CDR3 was performed with the HTBI primer set. TCRdb ran MiXCR on the multiplex PCR reads and lists one entry per CDR3 protein. This sample has hundreds of thousands of distinct CDR3 sequences, with roughly 15% found just once. Sequences were obtained from blood. These receptors were taken from a woman aged 18-29 years with Graves' hyperthyroidism.

There are many counts of this clonotype. The chain combines TRBV12-3 or TRBV12-4 with TRBJ1-1, with D perhaps matching TRBD1 (5 bases). Trimming took off 3 bases at V and 1 base at J, with 12 bases between the two ends. The CDR3 totals 15 residues. The CDR3, as DNA: TGTGCCAGCAGTTTCTCGACAAGGGGGAACACTGAAGCTTTCTTT. Encoded protein: CASSFSTRGNTEAFF.

This clonotype was detected ten times or more. The gene calls are TRBV2 and TRBJ1-5, with D unclear. CDR1 and CDR2 from the germline V gene are SNHLY and FYNNEI. V lost 4 bases and J lost 2, with 9 bases in between. The length of the CDR3 is 14 residues. CDR3 sequence: CASSVQYGNQPQHF. The CDR3 coding sequence is TGTGCCAGCAGTGTCCAGTACGGCAATCAGCCCCAGCATTTT.

Turning to this clonotype: Sequence at one end of the junction differs from germline and may be a read error. The chain couples TRBV4-1 to TRBJ2-2, with D perhaps matching TRBD2 (6 bases). CDR3 length: 15 residues. Germline-derived CDR1 and CDR2 are MGHRA and YSYEKL. CDR3 DNA sequence: TGCGCCAGCAGGCGGGTCGGGTCCACCACCGGGGGGCTGTTTTTT. It codes for CASRRVGSTTGGLFF.

This chain connects TRBV20-1 to TRBJ2-3; the D gene is possibly TRBD2 (6 bases). The CDR3 has 15 residues. CDR1 and CDR2 from the germline V gene are DFQATT and SNEGSKA (reference sequence). Trimming removed 6 bases from V and 1 base from J, with 17 bases in between. In DNA, the CDR3 is TGCAGTGCCCGAGGACTATCCCTAGGCACAGATACGCAGTATTTT. Translating gives CSARGLSLGTDTQYF.

On this clonotype: Being one base from a much bigger clone, this may be a read error. This sequence joins TRBV6-2 or TRBV6-3 and TRBJ1-2; D gene unclear. The germline V gene has CDR1 MNHEY and CDR2 SVGEGT. The CDR3 length is 14 residues. With 0 bases removed from V and 7 bases from J, the gap between germline ends came to 12 bases. CDR3 coding DNA: TGTGCCAGCAGTTACTCGGCGGGCCTCACTGGCTACACCTTC. Translated, it gives CASSYSAGLTGYTF.

At least ten counts were recorded for this clonotype. The chain employs TRBV13 and TRBJ2-1, with D perhaps TRBD2 (5 bases). The ends were cut back, 4 bases at V and 5 bases at J, with 18 bases in the middle. CDR3 size: 16 residues. Germline CDR1 PRHDT, CDR2 FYEKMQ (reference sequence). The CDR3 reads CASSSPRARANNEQFF. The CDR3 coding sequence is TGTGCCAGCAGCTCCCCGAGGGCGAGGGCTAACAATGAGCAGTTCTTC.

This clonotype showed up just a few times. The rearrangement uses TRBV2 and TRBJ2-2; 11 bases line up with TRBD2. The germline V gene encodes CDR1 SNHLY and CDR2 FYNNEI. The CDR3 has 16 amino acids. V shed 6 bases and J 4 bases; nucleotides not matched to a gene: 7. This CDR3 reads CASSFIGTSGTGELFF. The CDR3 region has the DNA TGTGCCAGCAGCTTTATCGGGACTAGCGGCACCGGGGAGCTGTTTTTT.